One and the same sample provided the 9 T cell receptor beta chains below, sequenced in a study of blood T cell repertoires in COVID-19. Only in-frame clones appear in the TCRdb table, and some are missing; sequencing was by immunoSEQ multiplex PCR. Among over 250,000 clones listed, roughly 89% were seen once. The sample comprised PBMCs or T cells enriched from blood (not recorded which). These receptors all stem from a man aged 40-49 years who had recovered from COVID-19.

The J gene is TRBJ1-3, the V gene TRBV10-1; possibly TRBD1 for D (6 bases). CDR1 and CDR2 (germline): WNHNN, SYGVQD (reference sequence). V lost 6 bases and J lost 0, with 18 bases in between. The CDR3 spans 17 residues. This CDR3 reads CASRGRGQTYSGNTIYF. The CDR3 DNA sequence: TGCGCCAGCAGGGGGAGAGGACAGACCTACTCTGGAAACACCATATATTTT.

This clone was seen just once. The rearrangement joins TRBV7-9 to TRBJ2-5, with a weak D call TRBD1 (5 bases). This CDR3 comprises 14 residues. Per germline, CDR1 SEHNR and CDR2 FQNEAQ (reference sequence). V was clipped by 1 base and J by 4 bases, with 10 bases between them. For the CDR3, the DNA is TGTGCCAGCAGCTTAGGACAGCCGAGAGAGACCCAGTACTTC. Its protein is CASSLGQPRETQYF.

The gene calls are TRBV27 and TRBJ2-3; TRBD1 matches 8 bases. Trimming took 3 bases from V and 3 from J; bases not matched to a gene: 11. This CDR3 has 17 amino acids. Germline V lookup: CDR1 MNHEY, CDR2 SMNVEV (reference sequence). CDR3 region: CASSFQRTGRQTDTQYF. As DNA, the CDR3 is TGTGCCAGCAGTTTTCAAAGGACAGGGCGTCAGACAGATACGCAGTATTTT.

The CDR3 is CASSTTGDSNQPQHF. The CDR3 nucleotides are TGTGCCAGCTCAACGACAGGGGACAGCAATCAGCCCCAGCATTTT. The chain couples TRBV18 to TRBJ1-5; 8 bases are a match to TRBD1. Germline assignment: CDR1 KGHSH and CDR2 LQKENI. The CDR3 extends over 15 amino acids. V lost 5 bases, J lost 1 base, and 4 bases stayed unmatched. Combining the CDR3 with reference TRBV18 and TRBJ1-5 gives the whole variable domain NAGVMQNPRHLVRRRGQEARLRCSPMKGHSHVYWYRQLPEEGLKFMVYLQKENIIDESGMPKERFSAEFPKEGPSILRIQQVVRGDSAAYFCASSTTGDSNQPQHFGDGTRLSIL.

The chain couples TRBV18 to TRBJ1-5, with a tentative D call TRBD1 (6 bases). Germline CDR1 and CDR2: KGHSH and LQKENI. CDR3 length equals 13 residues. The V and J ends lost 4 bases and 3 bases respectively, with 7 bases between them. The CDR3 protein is CASSRTVNQPQHF. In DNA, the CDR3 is TGTGCCAGCTCACGGACAGTCAATCAGCCCCAGCATTTT.

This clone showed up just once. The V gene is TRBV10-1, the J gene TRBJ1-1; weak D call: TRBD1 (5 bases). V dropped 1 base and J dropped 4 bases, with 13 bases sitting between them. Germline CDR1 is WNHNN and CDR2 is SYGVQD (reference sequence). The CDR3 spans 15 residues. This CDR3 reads CASSELGQGGTEAFF. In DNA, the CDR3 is TGCGCCAGCAGTGAGTTGGGGCAGGGCGGCACTGAAGCTTTCTTT.

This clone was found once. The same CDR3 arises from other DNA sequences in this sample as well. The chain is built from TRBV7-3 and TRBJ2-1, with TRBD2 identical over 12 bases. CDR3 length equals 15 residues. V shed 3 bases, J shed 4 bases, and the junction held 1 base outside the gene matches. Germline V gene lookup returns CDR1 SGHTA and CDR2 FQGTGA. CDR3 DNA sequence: TGTGCCAGCAGCTTTGGACTAGCGGGGTACAATGAGCAGTTCTTC. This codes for CASSFGLAGYNEQFF.

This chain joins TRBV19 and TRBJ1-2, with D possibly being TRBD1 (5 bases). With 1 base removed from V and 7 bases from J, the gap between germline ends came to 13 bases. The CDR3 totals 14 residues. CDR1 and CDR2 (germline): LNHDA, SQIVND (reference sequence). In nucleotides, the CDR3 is TGTGCCAGTAGTATAGGGGAGGGACTCTTTGGCTACACCTTC. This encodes CASSIGEGLFGYTF. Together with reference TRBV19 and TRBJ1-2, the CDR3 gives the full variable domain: DGGITQSPKYLFRKEGQNVTLSCEQNLNHDAMYWYRQDPGQGLRLIYYSQIVNDFQKGDIAEGYSVSREKKESFPLTVTSAQKNPTAFYLCASSIGEGLFGYTFGSGTRLTVV.

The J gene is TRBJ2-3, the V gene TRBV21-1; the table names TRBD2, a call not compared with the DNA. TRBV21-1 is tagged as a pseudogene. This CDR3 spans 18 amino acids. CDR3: CASSEAQLAGGPSDTQYF. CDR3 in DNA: TGTGCCAGCAGCGAAGCCCAACTAGCGGGGGGGCCGAGTGATACGCAGTATTTT.